The clone carrying this T cell receptor beta chain was seen more than once but under ten times. The antigen is undetermined. The data were taken from a study of CD8 T cells in ankylosing spondylitis. Study-wide results and caveats: What appeared characteristic of ankylosing spondylitis blood was a TCR beta motif of eight highly homologous variants. Disease-linked clones were reportedly significantly enriched in matched ankylosing spondylitis synovial fluid. Some motif variants had been reported before (in reactive arthritis synovial fluid and blood). A CD8+ phenotype characterized the disease-linked clones, which were relatively rare in peripheral blood.

TCR beta libraries were made by quantitative 5'-RACE with molecular barcodes. Each CDR3 protein is one row after TCRdb ran MiXCR on the 5' RACE reads. The sample has 750,000 to 850,000 distinct CDR3 sequences; 12% are singletons. Germline V gives CDR1 SGHDT, CDR2 YYEEEE. V shed 4 bases and J shed 5 bases, with 15 bases lying between them. This CDR3 spans 14 amino acids. The rearrangement joins TRBV5-6 to TRBJ2-5; D is tentatively TRBD1 or TRBD2 (5 bases each). The sample was blood, either unsorted or a sorted T cell fraction (not recorded which). This clonotype originated in a male donor with ankylosing spondylitis. The CDR3 loop reads CASSGLRDGETQYF. The CDR3 DNA reads TGTGCCAGCAGCGGACTCCGGGACGGCGAGACCCAGTACTTC.